The 27 T cell receptor beta chains reported below all come from one sample, sequenced in a study of T cell repertoires in cytomegalovirus infection. Which antigens these TCRs recognize remains unknown. TCRdb itself ran the reads through MiXCR, one entry per CDR3 protein. The profile shows about 310,000 distinct CDR3 sequences, around 25% of them singletons. The sample in question was cultured PBMCs, obtained from culture after CMV antigen stimulation. The receptors originated from a human donor in good health (CMV status not recorded). Some clones in this sample may be carry-over from other donors' samples.

In its sample, this clonotype was seen a few times. The V gene is TRBV7-2, the J gene TRBJ2-5, with D hard to call. This CDR3 comprises 15 residues. V was trimmed by 4 bases and J by 4 bases, leaving 16 bases between them. Germline V gene lookup returns CDR1 SGHTA and CDR2 FQGNSA. This chain's CDR3 is CASSSSLSGVETQYF. CDR3 nucleotide sequence: TGTGCCAGCAGCTCCTCCCTAAGTGGGGTAGAGACCCAGTACTTC.

This clonotype was picked up a small number of times. This chain links TRBV6-2 or TRBV6-3 with TRBJ2-7, with TRBD1 as a possible D gene (5 bases). The CDR3 consists of 13 residues. V lost 7 bases to trimming and J lost 2 bases, with 12 bases between them. CDR1 and CDR2 (germline): MNHEY, SVGEGT. The CDR3 nucleotides are TGTGCCAGCACATCAGACAGAACCTACGAGCAGTACGTC. Translated: CASTSDRTYEQYV.

This clonotype was found a few times. The chain uses TRBV6-2 or TRBV6-3 and TRBJ2-1; D call uncertain. The CDR3 spans 15 residues. The germline gives CDR1 MNHEY, CDR2 SVGEGT. V lost 8 bases to trimming and J lost 4 bases, with 18 bases between them. This CDR3 reads CASQWTQRPYNEQFF. In nucleotides, the CDR3 is TGTGCCAGCCAATGGACCCAAAGACCATACAATGAGCAGTTCTTC.

This clonotype was counted at least ten times. The chain links TRBV18 to TRBJ2-7; TRBD1 might be the D (5 bases). The CDR3 sequence is 16 residues long. Per the germline V gene, CDR1 is KGHSH and CDR2 is LQKENI. The V and J ends lost 0 bases and 6 bases respectively, with 18 bases between them. CDR3 residues: CASSPPIRVPRGEQYF. Here the CDR3 DNA reads TGTGCCAGCTCACCACCCATCAGGGTCCCTAGGGGCGAGCAGTACTTC.

In its sample, this clonotype was seen a few times. The chain carries TRBV7-2 and TRBJ2-5; perhaps TRBD1 as D (5 bases). Germline lookup yields CDR1 SGHTA and CDR2 FQGNSA. The V and J ends lost 2 bases and 3 bases respectively, with 10 bases between them. This CDR3 spans 14 amino acids. CDR3 amino acids: CASSLSGREETQYF. The CDR3 DNA reads as TGTGCCAGCAGCTTATCGGGCAGGGAAGAGACCCAGTACTTC.

This clonotype has only one observation. The chain carries TRBV7-2 and TRBJ1-5, with D unclear. Per the germline V gene, CDR1 is SGHTA and CDR2 is FQGNSA. The CDR3 totals 16 residues. The V end lost 2 bases, the J end lost 3 bases, and 14 bases lay between the germline ends. CDR3 region: CASSLSSGNLNQPQHF. DNA of the CDR3: TGTGCCAGCAGCTTATCTTCCGGGAACCTCAATCAGCCCCAGCATTTT. Looking up the rest from reference TRBV7-2 and TRBJ1-5 gives the full variable domain: GAGVSQSPSNKVTEKGKDVELRCDPISGHTALYWYRQSLGQGLEFLIYFQGNSAPDKSGLPSDRFSAERTGGSVSTLTIQRTQQEDSAVYLCASSLSSGNLNQPQHFGDGTRLSIL.

The table lists this clonotype with a few counts. The V gene is TRBV12-5, the J gene TRBJ2-1; unclear D gene. The germline V and J ends were trimmed by 6 bases and 9 bases, with 9 bases remaining between them. The CDR3 consists of 11 residues. Germline assignment: CDR1 LGHNT and CDR2 FRNRAP. The CDR3 protein is CASGQGREQFF. The CDR3 DNA reads TGTGCTAGTGGCCAAGGACGTGAGCAGTTCTTC. Drawing the rest from reference TRBV12-5 and TRBJ2-1, the complete variable domain is DARVTQTPRHKVTEMGQEVTMRCQPILGHNTVFWYRQTMMQGLELLAYFRNRAPLDDSGMPKDRFSAEMPDATLATLKIQPSEPRDSAVYFCASGQGREQFFGPGTRLTVL.

Ten or more counts support this clonotype. The rearrangement uses TRBV7-2 and TRBJ1-1; D might be TRBD1 (5 bases). Germline-derived CDR1 and CDR2 are SGHTA and FQGNSA. This CDR3 has 13 residues. Trimming took off 1 base at V and 5 bases at J, with 8 bases between the two ends. The CDR3 DNA reads TGTGCCAGCAGCTTAGGGGGGAGGACTGAAGCTTTCTTT. Its protein product is CASSLGGRTEAFF.

This clonotype was recorded at least ten times. The rearrangement uses TRBV7-9 and TRBJ1-6; 9 bases align to TRBD1. This CDR3 region has 16 residues. The germline V gene encodes CDR1 SEHNR and CDR2 FQNEAQ (reference sequence). J lost 10 bases, V lost 5 bases, and 12 bases had no gene match. CDR3 DNA: TGTGCCAGCAGCCAGGGGGTAGAGACAGGGGGATCACCCCTCCACTTT. Its protein product is CASSQGVETGGSPLHF. The full variable domain, with the rest looked up from reference TRBV7-9 and TRBJ1-6, is DTGVSQNPRHKITKRGQNVTFRCDPISEHNRLYWYRQTLGQGPEFLTYFQNEAQLEKSRLLSDRFSAERPKGSFSTLEIQRTEQGDSAMYLCASSQGVETGGSPLHFGNGTRLTVT.

This clonotype was observed many times. The genes are TRBV6-1 and TRBJ2-1, with a tentative D call TRBD1 (6 bases). The CDR3 spans 13 residues. Germline V gene sequence: CDR1 MNHNS, CDR2 SASEGT. V lost 7 bases to trimming and J lost 7 bases, with 14 bases between them. CDR3 nucleotide sequence: TGTGCCAGCAAGGGGGATAGGGTAAATGAGCAGTTCTTC. This translates into CASKGDRVNEQFF.

This clonotype has a handful of counts. The rearrangement uses TRBV12-3 or TRBV12-4 and TRBJ2-1, with 9 positions matching TRBD2. This CDR3 has 14 amino acids. V shed 6 bases, J shed 7 bases, and the junction held 7 bases outside the gene matches. The CDR3 reads CASRSGTSHNEQFF. The CDR3 DNA reads as TGTGCCAGCAGATCCGGGACTAGCCATAATGAGCAGTTCTTC.

This clonotype showed up just a few times. The chain combines TRBV9 with TRBJ2-1; D ambiguous. V lost 0 bases and J lost 5, with 9 bases in between. This CDR3 spans 14 amino acids. Per the germline V gene, CDR1 is SGDLS and CDR2 is YYNGEE. As DNA, the CDR3 is TGTGCCAGCAGCGTAGAGCAGACTCACAATGAGCAGTTCTTC. Its translation: CASSVEQTHNEQFF. The entire variable domain, with the rest obtained from reference TRBV9 and TRBJ2-1, is as follows: DSGVTQTPKHLITATGQRVTLRCSPRSGDLSVYWYQQSLDQGLQFLIQYYNGEERAKGNILERFSAQQFPDLHSELNLSSLELGDSALYFCASSVEQTHNEQFFGPGTRLTVL.

The table lists this clonotype with a few counts. The genes are TRBV7-8 and TRBJ2-7, with a tentative D call TRBD1 (5 bases). The CDR3 is 14 residues long. Germline V gene lookup returns CDR1 SGHVS and CDR2 FQNEAQ. Trimming left V 1 base short and J 2 bases short, with 9 bases between. CDR3 coding DNA: TGTGCCAGCAGCTTAGGACCGACAGCCTACGAGCAGTACGTC. This encodes CASSLGPTAYEQYV.

The chain links TRBV7-2 to TRBJ2-3, with D unclear. Germline-derived CDR1 and CDR2 are SGHTA and FQGNSA. The CDR3 runs to 14 residues. V gave up 0 bases and J gave up 2 bases, with 6 bases separating them. The CDR3 DNA reads as TGTGCCAGCAGCTTAGCGAAAGACACAGATACGCAGTATTTT. Amino acid sequence: CASSLAKDTDTQYF.

The chain joins TRBV7-6 to TRBJ2-1; no firm D call. This CDR3 has 15 residues. Germline loops: CDR1 SGHVS, CDR2 FNYEAQ. Trimming removed 1 base at V and 6 bases at J, with 13 bases between. The CDR3 DNA sequence: TGTGCCAGCAGCTTAGAGTCGGGTCTGGGCAATGAGCAGTTCTTC. It specifies CASSLESGLGNEQFF. Full variable domain (missing parts from reference TRBV7-6 and TRBJ2-1): GAGVSQSPRYKVTKRGQDVALRCDPISGHVSLYWYRQALGQGPEFLTYFNYEAQQDKSGLPNDRFSAERPEGSISTLTIQRTEQRDSAMYRCASSLESGLGNEQFFGPGTRLTVL.

This clonotype was picked up a small number of times. The chain links TRBV6-5 to TRBJ2-5, with 11 nucleotides matching TRBD2. Germline V CDR1 and CDR2: MNHEY, SVGAGI. The CDR3 sequence is 15 residues long. Unmatched junction bases numbered 7, after V lost 8 bases and J lost 2 bases. DNA of the CDR3: TGTGCCAGCGGCGAGGGACTAGCGGCTCAAGAGACCCAGTACTTC. This translates into CASGEGLAAQETQYF.

This chain joins TRBV10-3 and TRBJ2-3; 8 bases align to TRBD2. The CDR3 runs to 15 residues. Germline CDR1 ENHRY, CDR2 SYGVKD. J was trimmed by 6 bases and V by 5 bases; bases with no gene match: 10. CDR3 nucleotides: TGTGCCATCAGTATCGGGAGGGCTTTCGGGGATACGCAGTATTTT. It translates to CAISIGRAFGDTQYF.

The rearrangement joins TRBV11-2 to TRBJ2-3; perhaps TRBD1 as D (5 bases). The germline V and J ends were trimmed by 5 bases and 3 bases, with 15 bases remaining between them. Germline CDR1 SGHAT, CDR2 FQNNGV. The CDR3 extends over 15 amino acids. The CDR3 DNA reads as TGTGCCAGCAGCACCTACCAGGGCCGGACAGATACGCAGTATTTT. It translates to CASSTYQGRTDTQYF. The entire variable domain, with the rest obtained from reference TRBV11-2 and TRBJ2-3, is as follows: EAGVAQSPRYKIIEKRQSVAFWCNPISGHATLYWYQQILGQGPKLLIQFQNNGVVDDSQLPKDRFSAERLKGVDSTLKIQPAKLEDSAVYLCASSTYQGRTDTQYFGPGTRLTVL.

J is TRBJ2-5 and V is TRBV11-1; 9 bases map to TRBD2. V lost 3 bases to trimming and J lost 2 bases; unmatched junction nucleotides: 13. In germline, CDR1 is SGHAT, CDR2 FQDESV (reference sequence). This CDR3 contains 18 residues. This CDR3 is CASSFGSGVLAGQETQYF. The DNA for the CDR3 is TGTGCCAGCAGCTTTGGGTCAGGGGTTCTAGCGGGACAAGAGACCCAGTACTTC.

Here the CDR3 DNA reads TGTGCCAGCAGTTACGGGACTAGCATGGCAGATACGCAGTATTTT. This gives the protein CASSYGTSMADTQYF. The chain couples TRBV6-5 to TRBJ2-3; 9 bases line up with TRBD2. Germline V gives CDR1 MNHEY, CDR2 SVGAGI. The CDR3 totals 15 residues. V shed 2 bases, J shed 4 bases, and the junction held 4 bases outside the gene matches.

This clonotype was counted only a few times. The chain employs TRBV28 and TRBJ2-1; either TRBD1 or TRBD2 may fit D (5 bases each). V lost 1 base, J lost 15 bases, and 19 bases lay in between. The CDR3 consists of 14 residues. Germline CDR1 and CDR2: MDHEN and SYDVKM. CDR3 sequence: CASSLLIEGARGFF. CDR3 nucleotide sequence: TGTGCCAGCAGTTTATTGATCGAAGGGGCTCGGGGGTTCTTC.

This clonotype was observed a handful of times. This chain joins TRBV7-2 and TRBJ2-5, with 11 bases aligning to TRBD1. V was pared by 0 bases and J by 9 bases, with 0 bases of the junction left unmatched. The CDR3 contains 13 residues. Germline lookup yields CDR1 SGHTA and CDR2 FQGNSA. CDR3 nucleotides: TGTGCCAGCAGCTTAGCGGGACAGGGGGCCCAGTACTTC. Its translation is CASSLAGQGAQYF.

CDR3 protein: CASSLYRTTEAFF. DNA for the CDR3: TGTGCCAGCAGTTTATACAGAACCACTGAAGCTTTCTTT. V and J are TRBV27 and TRBJ1-1; D unresolved. The CDR3 is 13 amino acids. In germline, CDR1 is MNHEY, CDR2 SMNVEV (reference sequence). Between the trimmed V and J ends, which lost 1 base and 4 bases, there was a span of 7 bases.

This clonotype was observed a few times. The V and J genes are TRBV7-2 and TRBJ2-1; 14 bases line up with TRBD2. There are 16 residues in the CDR3. V was clipped by 6 bases and J by 9 bases; unmatched bases: 10. CDR1 is SGHTA, CDR2 FQGNSA, per germline. The CDR3: CASRPPGLAGASEQFF. The CDR3 nucleotides read TGTGCCAGCAGGCCACCGGGACTAGCGGGAGCGAGTGAGCAGTTCTTC.

This chain's CDR3 is CASSWGGASYEQYV. The CDR3 nucleotides read TGTGCCAGCAGCTGGGGTGGCGCCTCCTACGAGCAGTACGTC. This rearrangement joins TRBV11-2 to TRBJ2-7; D uncertain. Germline V gene data show CDR1 as SGHAT and CDR2 as FQNNGV. Trimming removed 4 bases from V and 0 bases from J, with 10 bases in between. This CDR3 has 14 amino acids.

This clonotype was counted ten times or more. The V and J genes are TRBV7-2 and TRBJ2-1, with no clear D. Germline CDR1 and CDR2: SGHTA and FQGNSA. V dropped 3 bases and J dropped 3 bases, with 3 bases sitting between them. The CDR3 is 12 amino acids. Here the CDR3 reads CASSLDYNEQFF. CDR3 in DNA: TGTGCCAGCAGCTTGGACTACAATGAGCAGTTCTTC.

The table lists this clonotype with a few counts. The chain has TRBV19 and TRBJ2-3, with 7 bases fitting TRBD2. CDR1 LNHDA and CDR2 SQIVND come from the germline V gene (reference sequence). CDR3 length equals 16 residues. The V gene end was trimmed by 4 bases and the J gene end by 0 bases; junction bases not matched to a gene: 7. CDR3 DNA sequence: TGTGCCAGTAGTAGAGGTAGCGGGTCTAGCACAGATACGCAGTATTTT. Protein sequence: CASSRGSGSSTDTQYF.